The 4 T cell receptor beta chains in this list originate from one sample, sequenced in a study of T cells of healthy individuals. TCRdb itself ran the 5' RACE reads through MiXCR, one entry per CDR3 protein. The table lists tens of thousands of distinct CDR3 sequences, about 15% of them singletons, with roughly a sixth in the top ten. Source of these receptors: a human donor in good health.

V gene TRBV9 combines with J gene TRBJ2-7; D might be TRBD2 (5 bases). Germline values: CDR1 SGDLS, CDR2 YYNGEE. The germline V and J ends were trimmed by 5 bases and 6 bases, with 18 bases remaining between them. This CDR3 is 14 amino acids long. This CDR3 is CASRGSGEQTEQYF. The CDR3 DNA follows: TGTGCCAGCAGGGGGTCCGGGGAGCAAACCGAGCAGTACTTC.

This clonotype was counted at least ten times. V is TRBV9 and J is TRBJ2-7; perhaps TRBD1 as D (6 bases). The CDR3 extends over 16 amino acids. V lost 0 bases to trimming and J lost 4 bases, with 17 bases between them. In germline, CDR1 is SGDLS, CDR2 YYNGEE. The DNA of the CDR3 is TGTGCCAGCAGCGTAGAGGGGGAACCAGGCATTTACGAGCAGTACTTC. It codes for CASSVEGEPGIYEQYF.

There are a few counts of this clonotype. The J gene is TRBJ2-2, the V gene TRBV18, with 9 bases lining up with TRBD2. V shed 4 bases and J 4 bases; nucleotides not matched to a gene: 10. There are 17 residues in the CDR3. Germline V gene lookup returns CDR1 KGHSH and CDR2 LQKENI. The CDR3 loop is CASSRAPRGGRTGELFF. For the CDR3, the DNA is TGTGCCAGCTCACGAGCTCCGCGGGGGGGCCGCACCGGGGAGCTGTTTTTT. Drawing the rest from reference TRBV18 and TRBJ2-2, the complete variable domain is NAGVMQNPRHLVRRRGQEARLRCSPMKGHSHVYWYRQLPEEGLKFMVYLQKENIIDESGMPKERFSAEFPKEGPSILRIQQVVRGDSAAYFCASSRAPRGGRTGELFFGEGSRLTVL.

This clonotype was observed a handful of times. CDR3 sequence (DNA): TGTGCCAGCATCCAGGGGAGCTCCTATAATTCACCCCTCCACTTT. Protein sequence: CASIQGSSYNSPLHF. The chain combines TRBV2 with TRBJ1-6; TRBD1 might be the D (6 bases). Germline CDR1 SNHLY, CDR2 FYNNEI. CDR3 length equals 15 residues. The ends were cut back, 7 bases at V and 0 bases at J, with 10 bases in the middle.